This passage covers 26 T cell receptor beta chains from one sample sequenced in a study of T cell responses to AZD1222 COVID-19 vaccine. Sequencing used immunoSEQ multiplex PCR; TCRdb keeps in-frame clones, though not all of them. This sample has more than 45,000 clones; 65% to 85% occur once, and the top ten carry 25% to 30%. The sample consisted of peripheral blood, taken on day 0 of AZD1222 vaccination. The receptor set was obtained from an adult in good health.

This chain joins TRBV5-1 and TRBJ2-5; D is unresolved. CDR3 length equals 13 residues. V dropped 3 bases and J dropped 2 bases, with 8 bases sitting between them. CDR1 and CDR2 (germline): SGHRS, YFSETQ. CDR3 in DNA: TGCGCCAGCAGCTCAGACATACAAGAGACCCAGTACTTC. Translated, it gives CASSSDIQETQYF.

In this sample, this clone turned up once. V gene TRBV9 combines with J gene TRBJ1-6, with 10 bases matching TRBD1. V lost 3 bases, J lost 6 bases, and 3 bases stayed unmatched. The CDR3 runs to 15 residues. Per germline, CDR1 SGDLS and CDR2 YYNGEE. CDR3 amino acids: CASSAGDRGNSPLHF. Written as DNA, the CDR3 is TGTGCCAGCAGCGCGGGGGACAGGGGTAATTCACCCCTCCACTTT.

This clone was seen only once. The chain joins TRBV5-4 to TRBJ2-1, with D tentatively TRBD2 (6 bases). CDR1 is SGHNT and CDR2 is YYREEE in the germline V gene (reference sequence). Deletions cut 3 bases from V and 5 bases from J, with 15 bases between. The length of the CDR3 is 15 residues. The CDR3 here is CASSWGVLADNEQFF. The CDR3 nucleotides are TGTGCCAGCAGCTGGGGCGTGTTAGCGGACAATGAGCAGTTCTTC.

J is TRBJ2-3 and V is TRBV18; the match to TRBD1 covers 8 bases. V dropped 6 bases and J dropped 0; count of bases not matched to a gene: 8. Germline CDR1 reads KGHSH; CDR2 reads LQKENI. This CDR3 region has 16 residues. The CDR3 region has the DNA TGTGCCAGCTCGCAGGACAGGGCCTCTAGCACAGATACGCAGTATTTT. This gives the protein CASSQDRASSTDTQYF.

The V gene is TRBV18, the J gene TRBJ1-4; D remains ambiguous. CDR1 and CDR2 from the germline V gene are KGHSH and LQKENI. V was clipped by 3 bases and J by 4 bases, with 12 bases between them. CDR3 length equals 15 residues. CDR3 sequence: CASSPSTERNEKLFF. Written as DNA, the CDR3 is TGTGCCAGCTCACCGAGCACGGAACGTAATGAAAAACTGTTTTTT.

The V call is TRBV5-6, the J call TRBJ2-7; D gene ambiguous. Germline CDR1 SGHDT, CDR2 YYEEEE. The CDR3 contains 12 residues. V was shortened by 4 bases and J by 4 bases, with 9 bases between the two germline ends. CDR3 sequence reads: CASSGVGYEQYF. CDR3 coding DNA: TGTGCCAGCAGCGGGGTGGGGTACGAGCAGTACTTC.

With respect to this clone: The germline gene is not matched at one end of the junction; a read error may be the cause. The chain employs TRBV11-3 and TRBJ1-4; unclear D gene. The CDR3 length is 12 residues. Germline CDR1 is SGHNT and CDR2 is YENEEA. The DNA of the CDR3 is TGTGCCAGCAGCTTAAGGACTGAAGAACTGTTTTTT. It codes for CASSLRTEELFF.

This rearrangement joins TRBV6-5 to TRBJ1-5; possibly TRBD1 for D (5 bases). The CDR3 extends over 13 amino acids. Germline V gene data show CDR1 as MNHEY and CDR2 as SVGAGI. Between the trimmed V and J ends, which lost 6 bases and 3 bases, there was a span of 9 bases. As DNA, the CDR3 is TGTGCCAGCAGGACAGAATACAATCAGCCCCAGCATTTT. Amino acids: CASRTEYNQPQHF.

The chain joins TRBV7-2 to TRBJ1-2; 8 bases match TRBD1. The CDR3 covers 14 residues. Germline-derived CDR1 and CDR2 are SGHTA and FQGNSA. Trimming at V came to 4 bases and at J to 3 bases, leaving 4 bases not matched to a gene. The DNA of the CDR3 is TGTGCCAGCAGCTCGACAGGGGATGACTATGGCTACACCTTC. The encoded protein is CASSSTGDDYGYTF.

A few counts support this clone. The gene calls are TRBV19 and TRBJ2-3; 7 bases fit TRBD2. The junction had 10 bases not matched to a gene; V was cut back by 7 bases and J by 3 bases. The V gene's germline CDR1 is LNHDA and CDR2 SQIVND (reference sequence). CDR3 length: 15 amino acids. CDR3 sequence reads: CASTKGGRFTDTQYF. The CDR3 DNA reads TGTGCCAGTACCAAAGGCGGGAGATTTACAGATACGCAGTATTTT.

CDR3 in amino acids: CASSQGAKGPETQYF. Written as DNA, the CDR3 is TGTGCCAGCAGCCAAGGGGCCAAGGGGCCAGAGACCCAGTACTTC. The V call is TRBV3-1 (or the pseudogene TRBV3-2), the J call TRBJ2-5, with D maybe TRBD1 (5 bases). V was cut by 1 base and J by 4 bases, with 13 bases left in between. CDR3 length equals 15 residues. From germline, CDR1 is LGHDT and CDR2 YNNKEL (reference sequence).

The chain uses TRBV19 and TRBJ2-5, with D uncertain. Germline V gene data show CDR1 as LNHDA and CDR2 as SQIVND (reference sequence). Trimming took 1 base from V and 1 from J, leaving 10 bases between them. This CDR3 is built from 15 residues. CDR3 DNA sequence: TGTGCCAGTAGTATAGTAGGGCAGGCCCAAGAGACCCAGTACTTC. Translation: CASSIVGQAQETQYF.

V gene TRBV27 combines with J gene TRBJ2-3; D not resolved. Germline V gene lookup returns CDR1 MNHEY and CDR2 SMNVEV (reference sequence). The CDR3 extends over 15 amino acids. V was trimmed by 0 bases and J by 4 bases, leaving 11 bases between them. CDR3 loop: CASSLSPVPSDTQYF. CDR3 coding DNA: TGTGCCAGCAGTTTATCTCCAGTCCCCTCAGATACGCAGTATTTT.

The chain employs TRBV29-1 and TRBJ2-7; TRBD1 agrees at 9 bases. The trim removed 3 bases at V and 3 bases at J, leaving 6 bases unmatched. This CDR3 is 14 amino acids long. CDR1 SQVTM and CDR2 ANQGSEA come from the germline V gene. In DNA form, the CDR3 reads TGCAGCGTTGATAGGGGACAGGGCGGCTACGAGCAGTACTTC. Its translation is CSVDRGQGGYEQYF.

The chain combines TRBV5-4 with TRBJ2-1; TRBD1 or TRBD2 may be the D gene (5 bases each). In germline, CDR1 is SGHNT, CDR2 YYREEE (reference sequence). The V end was cut by 4 bases, the J end by 3 bases, with 8 bases between. The CDR3 length is 13 residues. The CDR3 DNA reads TGTGCCAGCAGCGGGACCGTCTACAATGAGCAGTTCTTC. It translates to CASSGTVYNEQFF. The entire variable domain, with the rest obtained from reference TRBV5-4 and TRBJ2-1, is as follows: ETGVTQSPTHLIKTRGQQVTLRCSSQSGHNTVSWYQQALGQGPQFIFQYYREEENGRGNFPPRFSGLQFPNYSSELNVNALELDDSALYLCASSGTVYNEQFFGPGTRLTVL.

J is TRBJ2-1 and V is TRBV7-8; no clear D. Trimming cost V 4 bases and J 0 bases, with 13 bases left between them. In germline, CDR1 is SGHVS, CDR2 FQNEAQ. CDR3 length equals 16 residues. The CDR3 bases are TGTGCCAGCAGCTCTGCACGGCTAAGCTCCTACAATGAGCAGTTCTTC. Its protein product is CASSSARLSSYNEQFF.

The V gene is TRBV10-3, the J gene TRBJ2-7; either TRBD1 or TRBD2 may supply D (5 bases each). CDR3 size: 14 residues. Germline CDR1 is ENHRY and CDR2 is SYGVKD. V lost 6 bases, J lost 2 bases, and 14 bases lay in between. The CDR3 protein is CAIRYGTSTYEQYF. The CDR3 DNA reads TGTGCCATCAGATACGGGACCTCGACCTACGAGCAGTACTTC.

The chain combines TRBV5-1 with TRBJ2-3; 7 nucleotides line up with TRBD2. This CDR3 is built from 15 residues. V shed 6 bases and J 0 bases; nucleotides not matched to a gene: 7. CDR1 SGHRS and CDR2 YFSETQ come from the germline V gene. The CDR3 spells CASILGRESTDTQYF. The CDR3 DNA is TGCGCCAGCATTCTCGGGCGGGAGAGCACAGATACGCAGTATTTT.

This clone turned up a few times. The J gene is TRBJ2-1, the V gene TRBV5-4; D not certain. The CDR3 spans 12 residues. Germline CDR1 and CDR2: SGHNT and YYREEE (reference sequence). The germline V and J ends were trimmed by 2 bases and 11 bases, with 11 bases remaining between them. CDR3 region: CASSFNGRQQFF. Written as DNA, the CDR3 is TGTGCCAGCAGCTTCAACGGACGCCAGCAGTTCTTC.

The chain has TRBV4-3 and TRBJ2-7, with D possibly being TRBD1 or TRBD2 (5 bases each). V lost 0 bases to trimming and J lost 0 bases, with 12 bases between them. Germline V gene sequence: CDR1 LGHNA, CDR2 YSLEER. The CDR3 runs 16 residues. In DNA form, the CDR3 reads TGCGCCAGCAGCCAAGAGGGACGGGACGCCTCCTACGAGCAGTACTTC. Translating it yields CASSQEGRDASYEQYF.

The count of this clone is one. This chain uses TRBV20-1 with TRBJ2-2, with 8 positions matching TRBD2. There are 15 residues in the CDR3. The germline gives CDR1 DFQATT, CDR2 SNEGSKA (reference sequence). J gave up 5 bases and V 3 bases, and 8 bases lay outside the gene matches. CDR3 bases: TGCAGTGCTAGTAGAGCGGGAGTATGGACCGGGGAGCTGTTTTTT. It specifies CSASRAGVWTGELFF.

The chain couples TRBV27 to TRBJ2-5; D is possibly TRBD2 (6 bases). This CDR3 has 14 residues. From germline, CDR1 is MNHEY and CDR2 SMNVEV (reference sequence). Trimming took off 6 bases at V and 2 bases at J, with 13 bases between the two ends. CDR3 coding DNA: TGTGCCAGCAGACGTGGGACTCTTCAAGAGACCCAGTACTTC. It translates to CASRRGTLQETQYF.

The chain combines TRBV14 with TRBJ1-2; D is undetermined. The V gene's germline CDR1 is SGHDN and CDR2 FVKESK. V lost 3 bases, J lost 4 bases, and 15 bases lay in between. CDR3 size: 15 residues. CDR3 nucleotide sequence: TGTGCCAGCAGCCATGCTATGACCGGAGGCTATGGCTACACCTTC. Protein sequence: CASSHAMTGGYGYTF. Based on the CDR3 plus reference TRBV14 and TRBJ1-2, the full variable domain is EAGVTQFPSHSVIEKGQTVTLRCDPISGHDNLYWYRRVMGKEIKFLLHFVKESKQDESGMPNNRFLAERTGGTYSTLKVQPAELEDSGVYFCASSHAMTGGYGYTFGSGTRLTVV.

This chain uses TRBV5-4 with TRBJ2-2; TRBD2 aligns across 7 bases. The ends lost 3 bases at V and 0 bases at J; junction bases unmatched: 8. The CDR3 is 17 amino acids. Germline lookup yields CDR1 SGHNT and CDR2 YYREEE (reference sequence). This CDR3 is CASSSLSSGANTGELFF. The DNA of the CDR3 is TGTGCCAGCAGCTCCCTCTCCAGCGGGGCGAACACCGGGGAGCTGTTTTTT. Supplemented by reference TRBV5-4 and TRBJ2-2, the full variable domain reads ETGVTQSPTHLIKTRGQQVTLRCSSQSGHNTVSWYQQALGQGPQFIFQYYREEENGRGNFPPRFSGLQFPNYSSELNVNALELDDSALYLCASSSLSSGANTGELFFGEGSRLTVL.

The V and J genes are TRBV5-6 and TRBJ2-7; 10 bases are a match to TRBD1. CDR1 SGHDT and CDR2 YYEEEE come from the germline V gene. J lost 5 bases, V lost 4 bases, and 12 bases had no gene match. CDR3 length: 16 residues. CDR3 loop: CASSRVDRGLWDEQYF. In nucleotides, the CDR3 is TGTGCCAGCAGCCGGGTAGACAGGGGGCTGTGGGACGAGCAGTACTTC.

The V call is TRBV5-4, the J call TRBJ2-7; no firm D call. CDR1 is SGHNT and CDR2 is YYREEE in the germline V gene (reference sequence). The length of the CDR3 is 11 residues. Trimming removed 4 bases at V and 5 bases at J, with 7 bases between. The CDR3 protein is CASSLTDEQYF. The CDR3 DNA follows: TGTGCCAGCAGCCTGACGGACGAGCAGTACTTC.